This T cell receptor (beta chain) was retrieved from a study of Ad26.COV2.S vaccination and SARS-CoV-2 variants (dated by TCRdb to the early 2020s). About the investigation overall: Donors in the vaccine arm were drawn from COV1001, a phase I-IIa trial of Ad26.COV2.S in healthy adults that was multicentre, randomized, double-blind and placebo-controlled. Ad26.COV2.S was given intramuscularly at 5x10^10 or 1x10^11 viral particles, as a single shot or as two shots 56 days apart. Trial participants were randomized into five groups of five: low-dose or high-dose Ad26.COV2.S given once or twice, or placebo on both occasions. A total of approximately 30 samples were included in the TCR-sequenced set, comprising 19 Ad26.COV2.S vaccine recipients, 5 placebo recipients and 8 SARS-CoV-2 convalescent individuals. TCRbeta repertoire sequencing was used to assess the specificity and breadth of SARS-CoV-2-reactive T cell receptors after Ad26.COV2.S vaccination. Blinding of investigators to trial group allocation was maintained during experiments and outcome assessment.

Regarding this clone: Its recognized antigen is unknown. No base quality information exists; no much larger clone differs at one position.

The study at large found these results: The authors noted that the TCR breadth and depth analyses may have underestimated total T cell responses. Substantial breadth of spike-specific CD8+ and CD4+ T cell responses was reported after vaccination. The study was not powered to compare responses between vaccine doses or regimens. Comparable non-spike TCR breadth was observed between vaccine and placebo recipients, consistent with only spike being contained in the vaccine. Higher spike-specific TCR breadth was observed in Ad26.COV2.S recipients than in placebo recipients (P = 0.0014).

Reading from cysteine to phenylalanine, the CDR3 counts 12 amino acids. Just CDR3 DNA is preserved here, 36 bases in frame from base 1. A distance of 7 bases separates the germline ends of V and J, which lose 7 bases and 3 bases respectively. For CDR1 and CDR2, the germline V gene lists ENHRY and SYGVKD. The immunoSEQ Assay was used to sequence TCRbeta CDR3 regions. After extraction, genomic DNA underwent amplification by bias-controlled multiplex PCR, followed by high-throughput sequencing. Regarding the original processing steps: To quantify the absolute abundance of every unique TCRbeta CDR3 region, sequences were collapsed and filtered. T cell fraction was estimated by normalization of TCRbeta template counts to usable DNA, with usable DNA being measured through amplification of reference genes present in all nucleated cells. Repertoire TCRs were annotated as SARS-CoV-2-specific by exact matching of V gene, CDR3 amino acid sequence and J gene to a known reactive TCR set. The reference SARS-CoV-2 TCR set came from MIRA and was filtered for enrichment in COVID-19-positive ImmuneCODE repertoires, removing public or cross-reactive TCRs. Drawing on the MIRA antigens, annotated TCRs were analysed further at the level of specific ORF or position within ORF. Depth was the summed frequency of annotated unique rearrangements, while breadth was defined as annotated unique rearrangements over total unique productive rearrangements. Two-sided Wilcoxon rank-sum tests were applied when comparing TCR breadth between groups. TCRdb's version of the immuneACCESS table is confined to in-frame rearrangements and falls short of the full clone set. An unresolved V gene accounts for under half of the shortfall where checked; the remainder is of unknown origin. V and J calls and clone size follow that table, whereas D and trimming were derived from the DNA. In this sample the table shows more than 300,000 clones, just over 85% of which occur a single time. The ten largest clones capture 1.5% to 2% of the sample.

The treatment or condition label here, explained by the study, means: some 20 received Ad26.COV2.S at low or high dose, single or two shots; about 5 received placebo; per-sample allocation not given. For vaccine and placebo recipients, the sequenced repertoires came from samples collected on day 63 after the first injection. In Cohort 1b, about 25 adults aged 18-55 years were enrolled at a single site in Boston, USA, between 29 July and 7 August 2020. Ad26.COV2.S was a replication-incompetent adenovirus type 26 vector expressing a prefusion-stabilized SARS-CoV-2 spike protein from the original Wuhan strain.

This chain is built from TRBV10-3 and TRBJ1-3, with the D gene not confidently named. The sample consisted of peripheral blood, taken in a trial of Ad26.COV2.S vaccine versus placebo. This receptor was taken from a person aged 18 to 65 who received the Ad26.COV2.S COVID-19 vaccine or a placebo. The CDR3 is CAITDGGNTIYF. The nucleotide sequence reads as follows: TGTGCCATCACCGACGGTGGAAACACCATATATTTT.